Included here is one T cell receptor beta chain sequence, with context. The data originate from a study of technical replicates of blood from several donors. Profiling relied on immunoSEQ multiplex PCR, and the TCRdb table lists in-frame clones only, not all of them. The data hold about 82,000 clones, with nearly 96% observed a single time. The V segment lost 4 bases and the J segment 6 bases; nucleotides outside the gene matches: 4. The CDR3 sequence is 15 residues long. Germline V gives CDR1 SGDLS, CDR2 YYNGEE. Sequencing was done on a sample of T cells isolated from PBMCs. The receptor comes from a human donor in good health. The chain carries TRBV9 and TRBJ2-1, with TRBD2 matching over 13 bases. The CDR3 coding sequence is TGTGCCAGCAGCTCCACTAGCGGGAGGGCCAATGAGCAGTTCTTC. As protein: CASSSTSGRANEQFF.